The 12 T cell receptor beta chains below were found in one sample sequenced in a study of shared clonotypes between healthy human individuals. This table comes from immunoSEQ multiplex PCR, and its TCRdb copy is limited to in-frame clones, with some not included. The table has about 2,500,000 clones, about 92% seen once; the top ten hold around 0.14%. The source material was naive CD4+ T cells sorted from blood. Described subset: CD45RA+ positively selected. The receptors stem from a man between 18 and 35 years old in good health.

The genes are TRBV5-3 and TRBJ2-7; D is unclear. TRBV5-3 is sorted into the ORF group, with uncertain function. The V and J ends lost 1 base and 0 bases respectively, with 8 bases between them. The CDR3 runs to 14 residues. In DNA, the CDR3 is TGTGCCAGAAGCTTGAAGGGCCTCTCCTACGAGCAGTACTTC. As protein: CARSLKGLSYEQYF.

The rearrangement joins TRBV7-9 to TRBJ2-3; maybe TRBD2 (6 bases). V dropped 5 bases and J dropped 2 bases, with 14 bases sitting between them. Germline lookup yields CDR1 SEHNR and CDR2 FQNEAQ (reference sequence). The CDR3 totals 15 residues. The CDR3 nucleotides are TGTGCCAGCAGCGTGGTAAGCGGGTACACAGATACGCAGTATTTT. Protein sequence: CASSVVSGYTDTQYF. The full variable domain, in which reference TRBV7-9 and TRBJ2-3 provide the parts outside the CDR3, is DTGVSQNPRHKITKRGQNVTFRCDPISEHNRLYWYRQTLGQGPEFLTYFQNEAQLEKSRLLSDRFSAERPKGSFSTLEIQRTEQGDSAMYLCASSVVSGYTDTQYFGPGTRLTVL.

This rearrangement joins TRBV9 to TRBJ1-1; D is undetermined. Trimming took 0 bases from V and 1 from J, leaving 10 bases between them. The germline gives CDR1 SGDLS, CDR2 YYNGEE. There are 15 residues in the CDR3. CDR3 region: CASSVGGTANTEAFF. In DNA form, the CDR3 reads TGTGCCAGCAGCGTAGGCGGAACAGCGAACACTGAAGCTTTCTTT.

This chain joins TRBV27 and TRBJ2-5; no clear D. Germline V gene lookup returns CDR1 MNHEY and CDR2 SMNVEV (reference sequence). This CDR3 has 14 amino acids. Between the trimmed V and J ends, which lost 1 base and 5 bases, there was a span of 11 bases. The CDR3 DNA reads as TGTGCCAGCAGTTTATGGTCAGGAGCGGAGACCCAGTACTTC. This encodes CASSLWSGAETQYF.

On this clone itself: Other DNA sequences in this specimen translate into the identical CDR3. The chain carries TRBV5-4 and TRBJ2-5; D gene uncertain. The CDR3 has 13 amino acids. The V and J ends lost 1 base and 5 bases respectively, with 9 bases between them. Germline CDR1 and CDR2: SGHNT and YYREEE (reference sequence). The CDR3 spells CASSLPSQETQYF. The CDR3, as DNA: TGTGCCAGCAGCTTGCCTAGTCAGGAGACCCAGTACTTC.

Regarding this clone: The sample holds other DNA sequences that translate to the same CDR3. The genes are TRBV5-1 and TRBJ1-6; D gene uncertain. V shed 0 bases and J shed 5 bases, with 9 bases lying between them. Germline V gives CDR1 SGHRS, CDR2 YFSETQ. The CDR3 contains 15 residues. In DNA, the CDR3 is TGCGCCAGCAGCTTGGAAGCGGGAAATAATTCACCCCTCCACTTT. It encodes CASSLEAGNNSPLHF. The full variable domain, with the rest looked up from reference TRBV5-1 and TRBJ1-6, is KAGVTQTPRYLIKTRGQQVTLSCSPISGHRSVSWYQQTPGQGLQFLFEYFSETQRNKGNFPGRFSGRQFSNSRSEMNVSTLELGDSALYLCASSLEAGNNSPLHFGNGTRLTVT.

This chain links TRBV7-9 with TRBJ2-7; no firm D call. Germline V CDR1 and CDR2: SEHNR, FQNEAQ (reference sequence). This CDR3 is built from 14 residues. Trimming shortened V by 2 bases and J by 1 base, and 9 bases separated the two germline ends. The CDR3 here is CASSLKGWSYEQYF. In DNA, the CDR3 is TGTGCCAGCAGCTTAAAAGGGTGGTCCTACGAGCAGTACTTC.

In this sample, this clone turned up a few times. At the DNA level, this CDR3 is encoded by other sequences in the same sample as well. The gene calls are TRBV5-1 and TRBJ2-5; no reliable D call. Germline V CDR1 and CDR2: SGHRS, YFSETQ. There are 13 residues in the CDR3. V lost 1 base and J lost 1, with 5 bases in between. The CDR3: CASSLWTQETQYF. For the CDR3, the DNA is TGCGCCAGCAGCTTGTGGACCCAAGAGACCCAGTACTTC.

The chain couples TRBV7-8 to TRBJ1-5; D unclear. V lost 1 base and J 3 bases, leaving 10 bases between the germline ends. Germline V gene sequence: CDR1 SGHVS, CDR2 FQNEAQ. The CDR3 runs to 15 residues. The CDR3 protein is CASSLDPGYNQPQHF. The CDR3 region has the DNA TGTGCCAGCAGCTTAGATCCGGGGTACAATCAGCCCCAGCATTTT.

The chain links TRBV5-1 to TRBJ2-3, with 12 bases fitting TRBD2. The CDR3 sequence is 13 residues long. V was pared by 5 bases and J by 7 bases, with 2 bases of the junction left unmatched. Germline V gene sequence: CDR1 SGHRS, CDR2 YFSETQ. The CDR3 nucleotides are TGCGCCAGCAGACTAGCGGGAGGCTATACGCAGTATTTT. It is translated as CASRLAGGYTQYF.

The rearrangement joins TRBV7-2 to TRBJ1-2; tentatively, D is TRBD1 (6 bases). The germline CDR1 and CDR2 sequences are SGHTA and FQGNSA. The V and J ends lost 5 bases and 4 bases respectively, with 11 bases between them. The CDR3 sequence is 13 residues long. CDR3 sequence: CASSPGVSYGYTF. The CDR3 DNA reads as TGTGCCAGCAGCCCAGGGGTATCCTATGGCTACACCTTC.

The chain is built from TRBV5-1 and TRBJ1-3; 9 bases fit TRBD1. The CDR3 covers 16 residues. Per germline, CDR1 SGHRS and CDR2 YFSETQ. After removal of 3 bases from V and 7 bases from J, the junction contained 11 bases not matched to a gene. CDR3: CASSSGQGTRGNTIYF. CDR3 sequence (DNA): TGCGCCAGCAGCTCCGGACAGGGGACAAGGGGGAACACCATATATTTT.